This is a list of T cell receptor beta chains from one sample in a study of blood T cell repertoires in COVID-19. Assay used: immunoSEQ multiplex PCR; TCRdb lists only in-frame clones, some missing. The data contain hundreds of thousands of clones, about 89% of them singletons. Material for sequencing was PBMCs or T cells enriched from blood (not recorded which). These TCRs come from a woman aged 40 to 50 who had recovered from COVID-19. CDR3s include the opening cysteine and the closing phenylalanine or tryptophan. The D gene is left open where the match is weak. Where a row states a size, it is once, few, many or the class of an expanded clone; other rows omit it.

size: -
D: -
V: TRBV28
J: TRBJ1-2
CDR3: CASRFVGWGTSYGYTF
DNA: TGTGCCAGCAGATTCGTTGGTTGGGGGACTAGCTATGGCTACACCTTC

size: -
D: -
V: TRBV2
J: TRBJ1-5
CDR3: CASGRDTAGNQPQHF
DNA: TGTGCCAGCGGCCGGGACACGGCGGGCAATCAGCCCCAGCATTTT

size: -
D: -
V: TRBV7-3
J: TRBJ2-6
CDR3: CASSLAGPPSSGANVLTF
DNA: TGTGCCAGCAGCTTAGCGGGGCCTCCTTCCTCCGGGGCCAACGTCCTGACTTTC

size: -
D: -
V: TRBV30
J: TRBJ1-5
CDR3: CAWTEGQDQPQHF
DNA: TGTGCCTGGACTGAGGGCCAAGATCAGCCCCAGCATTTT

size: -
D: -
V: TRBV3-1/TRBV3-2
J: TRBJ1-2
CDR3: CASSQDLLVYGYTF
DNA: TGTGCCAGCAGCCAAGATCTACTGGTCTATGGCTACACCTTC

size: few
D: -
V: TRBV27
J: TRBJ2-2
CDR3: CASRWARYTGELFF
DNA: TGTGCCAGCCGCTGGGCCAGATACACCGGGGAGCTGTTTTTT

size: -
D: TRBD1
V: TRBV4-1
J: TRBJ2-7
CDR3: CASSLRQGGTYEQYF
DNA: TGCGCCAGCAGCCTAAGACAGGGTGGTACCTACGAGCAGTACTTC

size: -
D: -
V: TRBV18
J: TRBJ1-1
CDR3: CASSPASLNTEAFF
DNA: TGTGCCAGCTCCCCCGCCAGTTTGAACACTGAAGCTTTCTTT

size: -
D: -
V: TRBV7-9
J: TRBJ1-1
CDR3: CASSLAEGTSAFF
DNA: TGTGCCAGCAGCTTAGCTGAAGGGACATCGGCTTTCTTT

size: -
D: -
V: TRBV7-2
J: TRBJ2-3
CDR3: CASSLEAGSPDTQYF
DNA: TGTGCCAGCAGCTTAGAAGCGGGTTCCCCAGATACGCAGTATTTT

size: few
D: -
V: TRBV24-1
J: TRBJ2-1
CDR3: CATSDRRDSYNEQFF
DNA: TGTGCCACCAGTGATCGCAGGGACTCCTACAATGAGCAGTTCTTC

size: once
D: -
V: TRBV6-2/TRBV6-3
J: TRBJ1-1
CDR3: CASSYRWGGMNTEAFF
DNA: TGTGCCAGCAGTTACCGCTGGGGAGGGATGAACACTGAAGCTTTCTTT

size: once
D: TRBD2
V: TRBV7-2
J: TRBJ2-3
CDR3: CASSLVVGGGGTDTQYF
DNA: TGTGCCAGCAGCTTAGTAGTCGGCGGGGGGGGCACAGATACGCAGTATTTT

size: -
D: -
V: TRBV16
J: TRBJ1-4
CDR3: CASRAGVTNEKLFF
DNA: TGTGCCAGCAGAGCGGGGGTAACTAATGAAAAACTGTTTTTT

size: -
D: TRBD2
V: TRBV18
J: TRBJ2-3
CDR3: CASSQERGGPGADTQYF
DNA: TGTGCCAGCTCACAAGAGAGGGGAGGGCCTGGGGCAGATACGCAGTATTTT

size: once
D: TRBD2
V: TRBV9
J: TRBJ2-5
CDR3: CASSVGVLAGGGETQYF
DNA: TGTGCCAGCAGCGTAGGGGTGCTAGCGGGAGGCGGGGAGACCCAGTACTTC

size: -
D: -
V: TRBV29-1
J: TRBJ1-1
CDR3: CSAFVNMNTEAFF
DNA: TGCAGCGCCTTCGTGAACATGAACACTGAAGCTTTCTTT

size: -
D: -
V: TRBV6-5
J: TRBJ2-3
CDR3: CASSYSGGGTDTQYF
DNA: TGTGCCAGCAGTTACTCGGGGGGAGGCACAGATACGCAGTATTTT

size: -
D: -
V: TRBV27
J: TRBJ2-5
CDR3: CASSLDSAYQETQYF
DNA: TGTGCCAGCAGTTTAGACTCTGCTTACCAAGAGACCCAGTACTTC

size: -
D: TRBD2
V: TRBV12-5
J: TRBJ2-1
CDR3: CASGSLAGPYNEQFF
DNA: TGTGCTAGTGGTTCCCTAGCGGGGCCTTACAATGAGCAGTTCTTC

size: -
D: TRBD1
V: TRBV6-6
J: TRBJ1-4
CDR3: CASSYGTDNEKLFF
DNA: TGTGCCAGCAGTTACGGGACAGACAATGAAAAACTGTTTTTT

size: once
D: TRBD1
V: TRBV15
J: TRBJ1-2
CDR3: CATSRSDRGVSNYGYTF
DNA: TGTGCCACCAGCAGATCGGACAGGGGCGTCTCTAACTATGGCTACACCTTC

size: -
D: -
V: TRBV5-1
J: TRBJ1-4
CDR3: CASSRLPTNEKLFF
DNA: TGCGCCAGCAGTCGACTGCCAACTAATGAAAAACTGTTTTTT

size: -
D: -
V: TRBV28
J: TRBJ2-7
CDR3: CASGPFYEQYF
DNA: TGTGCCAGTGGCCCTTTCTACGAGCAGTACTTC

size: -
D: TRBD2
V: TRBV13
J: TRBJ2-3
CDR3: CASSLQRGDTQYF
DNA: TGTGCCAGCAGCTTACAGCGGGGGGATACGCAGTATTTT

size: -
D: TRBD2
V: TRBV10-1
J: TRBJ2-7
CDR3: CASSPQRGPLSYEQYF
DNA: TGCGCCAGCAGTCCGCAGCGGGGGCCTCTCTCCTACGAGCAGTACTTC

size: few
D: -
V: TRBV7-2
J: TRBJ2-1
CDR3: CASSLKRQEQFF
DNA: TGTGCCAGCAGCTTAAAGCGCCAGGAGCAGTTCTTC

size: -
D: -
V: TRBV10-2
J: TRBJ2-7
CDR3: CASSDLQVPSYEQYF
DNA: TGCGCCAGCAGTGACCTACAGGTGCCCTCCTACGAGCAGTACTTC

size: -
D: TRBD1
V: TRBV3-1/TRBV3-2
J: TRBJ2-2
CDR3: CASSQGDRNTGELFF
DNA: TGTGCCAGCAGCCAAGGGGACAGGAACACCGGGGAGCTGTTTTTT

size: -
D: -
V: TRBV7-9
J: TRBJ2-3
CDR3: CASRLNQADTQYF
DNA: TGTGCCAGCAGACTGAACCAGGCAGATACGCAGTATTTT

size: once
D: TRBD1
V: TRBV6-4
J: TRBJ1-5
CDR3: CASSDYGQGSPYSNQPQHF
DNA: TGTGCCAGCAGTGACTACGGACAGGGGTCCCCTTATAGCAATCAGCCCCAGCATTTT

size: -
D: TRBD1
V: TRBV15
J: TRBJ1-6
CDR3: CATRKQGAGSPLHF
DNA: TGTGCCACCAGGAAACAGGGGGCAGGGTCACCCCTCCACTTT

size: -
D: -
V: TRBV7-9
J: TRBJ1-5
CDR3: CASSPNRVNQPQHF
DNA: TGTGCCAGCAGTCCAAACCGGGTTAATCAGCCCCAGCATTTT

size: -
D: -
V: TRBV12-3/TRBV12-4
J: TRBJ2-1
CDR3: CASSLRDEQFF
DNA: TGTGCCAGCAGTTTACGGGATGAGCAGTTCTTC

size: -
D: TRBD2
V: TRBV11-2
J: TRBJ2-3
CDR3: CASSRGGLATDTQYF
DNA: TGTGCCAGCAGCAGGGGGGGACTAGCCACAGATACGCAGTATTTT

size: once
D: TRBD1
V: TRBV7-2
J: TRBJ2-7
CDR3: CASSYRGRYEQYF
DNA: TGTGCCAGCAGCTACAGGGGGAGGTACGAGCAGTACTTC

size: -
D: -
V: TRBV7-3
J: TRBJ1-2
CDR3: CASSFPSGGSGSGYTF
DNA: TGTGCCAGCAGCTTTCCAAGCGGCGGCTCGGGGTCTGGCTACACCTTC

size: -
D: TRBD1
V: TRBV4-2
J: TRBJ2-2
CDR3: CASSRSSRTGGIGELFF
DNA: TGTGCCAGCAGCCGGTCGTCGAGGACAGGGGGTATCGGGGAGCTGTTTTTT

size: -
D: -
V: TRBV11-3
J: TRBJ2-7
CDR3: CASSSARTAYEQYF
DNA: TGTGCCAGCAGCTCCGCCCGGACAGCTTACGAGCAGTACTTC

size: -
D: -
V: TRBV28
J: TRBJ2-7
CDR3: CASSLRDEQYF
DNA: TGTGCCAGCAGCCTTCGGGACGAGCAGTACTTC

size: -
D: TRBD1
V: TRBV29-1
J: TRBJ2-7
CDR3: CSVETGGWDEQYF
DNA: TGCAGCGTTGAGACAGGGGGCTGGGACGAGCAGTACTTC

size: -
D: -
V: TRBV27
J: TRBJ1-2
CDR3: CASSLLQGVYGYTF
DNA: TGTGCCAGCAGTTTATTACAGGGAGTCTATGGCTACACCTTC

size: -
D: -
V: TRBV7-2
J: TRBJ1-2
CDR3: CASSFGGTETSYGYTF
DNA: TGTGCCAGCAGCTTCGGGGGAACAGAGACGAGCTATGGCTACACCTTC

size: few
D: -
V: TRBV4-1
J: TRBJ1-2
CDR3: CASSQETTVYGYTF
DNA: TGCGCCAGCAGCCAAGAGACGACTGTCTATGGCTACACCTTC

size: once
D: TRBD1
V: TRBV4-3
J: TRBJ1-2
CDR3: CASSQDSVTGDVYGYTF
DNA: TGCGCCAGCAGCCAAGATTCCGTGACAGGGGACGTCTATGGCTACACCTTC

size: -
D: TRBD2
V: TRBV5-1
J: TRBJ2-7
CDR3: CASSLAILAGVIGEQYF
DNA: TGCGCCAGCAGCTTGGCCATACTAGCGGGAGTAATTGGGGAGCAGTACTTC

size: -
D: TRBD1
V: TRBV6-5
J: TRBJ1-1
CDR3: CASSNTGVVTEAFF
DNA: TGTGCCAGCAGCAATACAGGGGTTGTCACTGAAGCTTTCTTT

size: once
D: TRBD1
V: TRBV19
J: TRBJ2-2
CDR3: CASTLTGENTGELFF
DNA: TGTGCCAGTACCCTGACAGGGGAGAACACCGGGGAGCTGTTTTTT

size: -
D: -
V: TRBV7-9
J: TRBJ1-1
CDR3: CASIPPGGSTEAFF
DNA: TGTGCCAGCATCCCTCCCGGGGGATCCACTGAAGCTTTCTTT

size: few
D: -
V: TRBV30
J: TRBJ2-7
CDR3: CAWGSDSSSYEQYF
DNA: TGTGCCTGGGGCTCGGACAGCAGCTCCTACGAGCAGTACTTC

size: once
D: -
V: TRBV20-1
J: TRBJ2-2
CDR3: CSASSTGELFF
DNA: TGCAGTGCTAGCAGCACCGGGGAGCTGTTTTTT

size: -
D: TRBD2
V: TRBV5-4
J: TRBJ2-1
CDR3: CASRRWGGSSYNEQFF
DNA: TGTGCCAGCAGGCGATGGGGCGGGAGCTCCTACAATGAGCAGTTCTTC